This T cell receptor (beta chain) appears in the sequencing data of a study of blood T cell repertoires in COVID-19. Whole-study context: Samples taken during acute and convalescent COVID-19 were collected in the United States, Italy and Spain. PBMCs, B-cell-depleted T cells, or T cells were the source of the cDNA or gDNA that made up the material.

This CDR3 region has 15 residues. Germline loops: CDR1 WSHSY, CDR2 SAAADI. V lost 6 bases and J lost 3; bases outside the gene matches: 8. Source study methods: Amplification with reference gene primers provided the estimates of nucleated cell counts. Libraries were prepared by immunoSEQ multiplex PCR; TCRdb keeps only in-frame clonotypes and omits some of them. V, J and clone size are taken as reported in that table, and D and trimming were inferred from the DNA itself. The table lists fewer than 6,500 clones, less than 85% of them singletons. The chain employs TRBV10-2 and TRBJ2-5; 9 nucleotides line up with TRBD2. This receptor was taken from a human donor in a cohort sampled during active COVID-19. What was sequenced was peripheral blood. CDR3 in amino acids: CASRGLARGEETQYF. The CDR3 nucleotides read TGCGCCAGCAGGGGACTAGCCCGAGGTGAAGAGACCCAGTACTTC.